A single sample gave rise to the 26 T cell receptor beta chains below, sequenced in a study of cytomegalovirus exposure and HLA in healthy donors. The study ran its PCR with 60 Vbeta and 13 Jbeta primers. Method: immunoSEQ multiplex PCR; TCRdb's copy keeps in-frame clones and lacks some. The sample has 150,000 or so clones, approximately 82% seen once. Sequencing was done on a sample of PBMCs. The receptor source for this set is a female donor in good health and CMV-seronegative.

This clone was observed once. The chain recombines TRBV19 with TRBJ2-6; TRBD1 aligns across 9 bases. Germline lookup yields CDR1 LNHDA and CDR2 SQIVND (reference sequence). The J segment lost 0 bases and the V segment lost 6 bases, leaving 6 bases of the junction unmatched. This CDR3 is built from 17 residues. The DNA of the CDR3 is TGTGCCAGTAGCTCGGGACAGGGCCGCTCTGGGGCCAACGTCCTGACTTTC. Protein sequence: CASSSGQGRSGANVLTF.

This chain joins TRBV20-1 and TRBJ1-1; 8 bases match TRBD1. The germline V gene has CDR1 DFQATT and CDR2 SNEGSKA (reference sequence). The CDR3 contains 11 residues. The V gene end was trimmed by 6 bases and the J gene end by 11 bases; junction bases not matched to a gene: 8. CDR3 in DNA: TGCAGTGCCCGAGGACAGGGAGTCGCTTTCTTT. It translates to CSARGQGVAFF.

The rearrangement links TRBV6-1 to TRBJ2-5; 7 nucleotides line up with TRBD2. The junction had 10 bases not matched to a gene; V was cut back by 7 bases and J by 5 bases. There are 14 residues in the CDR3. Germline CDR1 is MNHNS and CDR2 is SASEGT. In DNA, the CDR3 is TGTGCCAGCACCCTGGGGGGGGGAGACGAGACCCAGTACTTC. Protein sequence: CASTLGGGDETQYF.

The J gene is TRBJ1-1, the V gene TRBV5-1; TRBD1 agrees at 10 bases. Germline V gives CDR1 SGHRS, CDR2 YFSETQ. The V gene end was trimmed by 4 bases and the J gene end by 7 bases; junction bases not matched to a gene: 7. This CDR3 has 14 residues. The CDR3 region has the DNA TGCGCCAGCAGCACGATGGGACAGGGGTTTGAAGCTTTCTTT. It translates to CASSTMGQGFEAFF.

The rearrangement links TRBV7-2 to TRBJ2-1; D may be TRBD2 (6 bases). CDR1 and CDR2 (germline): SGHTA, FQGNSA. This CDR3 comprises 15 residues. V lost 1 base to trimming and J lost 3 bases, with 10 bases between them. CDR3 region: CASSLGLAIYNEQFF. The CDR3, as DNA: TGTGCCAGCAGCTTAGGCCTAGCGATCTACAATGAGCAGTTCTTC.

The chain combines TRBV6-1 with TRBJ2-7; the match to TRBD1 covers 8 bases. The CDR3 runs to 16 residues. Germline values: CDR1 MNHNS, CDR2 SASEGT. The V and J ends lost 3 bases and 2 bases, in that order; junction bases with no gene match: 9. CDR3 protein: CASSEYPRGPAYEQYF. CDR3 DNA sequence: TGTGCCAGCAGTGAGTACCCCAGGGGGCCCGCCTACGAGCAGTACTTC.

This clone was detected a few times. The CDR3 protein is CASSVRGGTETQYF. The DNA for the CDR3 is TGTGCCAGCAGCGTGAGAGGGGGCACAGAGACCCAGTACTTC. The rearrangement joins TRBV9 to TRBJ2-5, with TRBD1 matching over 7 bases. The germline gives CDR1 SGDLS, CDR2 YYNGEE. CDR3 length: 14 amino acids. V shed 2 bases, J shed 4 bases, and the junction held 5 bases outside the gene matches. The whole variable domain, remainder taken from reference TRBV9 and TRBJ2-5, is DSGVTQTPKHLITATGQRVTLRCSPRSGDLSVYWYQQSLDQGLQFLIQYYNGEERAKGNILERFSAQQFPDLHSELNLSSLELGDSALYFCASSVRGGTETQYFGPGTRLLVL.

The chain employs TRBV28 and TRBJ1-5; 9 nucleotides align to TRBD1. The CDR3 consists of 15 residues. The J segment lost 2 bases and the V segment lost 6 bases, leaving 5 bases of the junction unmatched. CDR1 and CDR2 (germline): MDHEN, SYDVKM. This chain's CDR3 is CASSLGQGGNQPQHF. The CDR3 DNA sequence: TGTGCCAGCAGCTTGGGACAGGGTGGCAATCAGCCCCAGCATTTT.

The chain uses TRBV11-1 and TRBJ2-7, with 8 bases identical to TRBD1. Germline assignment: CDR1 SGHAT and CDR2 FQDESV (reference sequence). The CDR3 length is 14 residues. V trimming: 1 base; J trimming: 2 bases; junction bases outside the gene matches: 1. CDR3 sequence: CASSLGGQAYEQYF. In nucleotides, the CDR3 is TGTGCCAGCAGCTTAGGGGGACAGGCCTACGAGCAGTACTTC.

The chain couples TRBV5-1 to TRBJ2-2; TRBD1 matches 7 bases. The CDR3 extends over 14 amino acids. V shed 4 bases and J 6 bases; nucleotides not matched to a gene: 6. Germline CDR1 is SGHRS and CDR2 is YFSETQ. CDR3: CASSPDRVAGELFF. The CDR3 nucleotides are TGCGCCAGCAGCCCCGACAGGGTCGCCGGGGAGCTGTTTTTT.

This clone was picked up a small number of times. Here the CDR3 reads CASRGASGYNEQFF. CDR3 bases: TGTGCCAGCCGGGGAGCTAGCGGCTACAATGAGCAGTTCTTC. The genes are TRBV6-6 and TRBJ2-1, with 7 bases that match TRBD2. V lost 8 bases to trimming and J lost 3 bases; unmatched junction nucleotides: 7. The CDR3 is 14 amino acids. In germline, CDR1 is MNHNY, CDR2 SVGAGI (reference sequence).

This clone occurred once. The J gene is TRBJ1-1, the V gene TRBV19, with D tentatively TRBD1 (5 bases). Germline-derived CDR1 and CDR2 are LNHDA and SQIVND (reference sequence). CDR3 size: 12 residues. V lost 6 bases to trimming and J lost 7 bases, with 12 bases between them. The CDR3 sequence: CASSNRDSEAFF. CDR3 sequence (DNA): TGTGCCAGTAGCAACCGTGACAGTGAAGCTTTCTTT.

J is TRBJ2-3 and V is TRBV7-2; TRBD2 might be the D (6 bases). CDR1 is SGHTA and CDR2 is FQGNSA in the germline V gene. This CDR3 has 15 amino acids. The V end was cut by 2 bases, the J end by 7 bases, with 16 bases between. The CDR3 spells CASSLSGLSGHTQYF. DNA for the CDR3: TGTGCCAGCAGCTTATCGGGACTCTCGGGCCATACGCAGTATTTT.

CDR3 residues: CASSLSGVASYEQYF. DNA of the CDR3: TGTGCCAGCAGTTTATCAGGGGTCGCCTCCTACGAGCAGTACTTC. The chain uses TRBV27 and TRBJ2-7, with D perhaps TRBD1 (5 bases). The CDR3 spans 15 residues. Germline V gives CDR1 MNHEY, CDR2 SMNVEV (reference sequence). Trimming pared 0 bases from V and 0 bases from J, leaving 9 bases between.

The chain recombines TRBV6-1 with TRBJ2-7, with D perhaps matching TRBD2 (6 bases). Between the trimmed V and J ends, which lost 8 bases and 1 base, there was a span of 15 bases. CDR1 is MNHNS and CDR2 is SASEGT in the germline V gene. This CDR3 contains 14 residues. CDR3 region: CASQNRESSYEQYF. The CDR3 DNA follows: TGTGCCAGCCAGAACCGGGAGTCTTCCTACGAGCAGTACTTC.

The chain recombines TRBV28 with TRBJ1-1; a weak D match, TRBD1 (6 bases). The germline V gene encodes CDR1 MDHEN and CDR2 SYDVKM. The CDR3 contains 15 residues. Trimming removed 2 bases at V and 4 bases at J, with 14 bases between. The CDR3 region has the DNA TGTGCCAGCAGTTTAGAATACAGGGCAGGCACTGAAGCTTTCTTT. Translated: CASSLEYRAGTEAFF.

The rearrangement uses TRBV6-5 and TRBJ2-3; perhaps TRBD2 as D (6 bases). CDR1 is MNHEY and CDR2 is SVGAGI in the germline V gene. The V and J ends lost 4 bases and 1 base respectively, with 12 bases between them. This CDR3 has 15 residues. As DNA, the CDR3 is TGTGCCAGCAGTTCTGAGCGGGCGCGCACAGATACGCAGTATTTT. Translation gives CASSSERARTDTQYF.

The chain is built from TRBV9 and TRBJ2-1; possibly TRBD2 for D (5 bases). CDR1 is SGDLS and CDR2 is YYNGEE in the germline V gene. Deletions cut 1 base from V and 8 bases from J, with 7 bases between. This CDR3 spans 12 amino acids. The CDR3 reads CASSVPGDEQFF. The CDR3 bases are TGTGCCAGCAGCGTACCCGGGGATGAGCAGTTCTTC.

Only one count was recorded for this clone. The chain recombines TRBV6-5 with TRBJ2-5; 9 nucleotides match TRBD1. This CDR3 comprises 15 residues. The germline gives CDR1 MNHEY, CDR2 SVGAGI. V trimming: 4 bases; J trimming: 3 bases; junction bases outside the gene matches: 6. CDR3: CASSSNRGLKETQYF. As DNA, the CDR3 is TGTGCCAGCAGTTCCAACAGGGGGCTTAAAGAGACCCAGTACTTC.

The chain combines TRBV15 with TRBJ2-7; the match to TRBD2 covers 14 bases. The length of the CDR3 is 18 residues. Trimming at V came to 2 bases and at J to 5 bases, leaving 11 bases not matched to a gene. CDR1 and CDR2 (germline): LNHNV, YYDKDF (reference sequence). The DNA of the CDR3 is TGTGCCACCAGCAGAACAAAACCCGGGACTAGCGGGAGTAACGAGCAGTACTTC. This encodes CATSRTKPGTSGSNEQYF. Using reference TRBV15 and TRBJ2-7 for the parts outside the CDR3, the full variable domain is DAMVIQNPRYQVTQFGKPVTLSCSQTLNHNVMYWYQQKSSQAPKLLFHYYDKDFNNEADTPDNFQSRRPNTSFCFLDIRSPGLGDTAMYLCATSRTKPGTSGSNEQYFGPGTRLTVT.

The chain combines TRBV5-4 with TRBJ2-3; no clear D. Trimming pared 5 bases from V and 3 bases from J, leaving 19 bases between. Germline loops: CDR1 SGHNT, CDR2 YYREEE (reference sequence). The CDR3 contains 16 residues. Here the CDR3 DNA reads TGTGCCAGCAGTCTTCTTTTAGCCCCCCGGACAGATACGCAGTATTTT. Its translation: CASSLLLAPRTDTQYF.

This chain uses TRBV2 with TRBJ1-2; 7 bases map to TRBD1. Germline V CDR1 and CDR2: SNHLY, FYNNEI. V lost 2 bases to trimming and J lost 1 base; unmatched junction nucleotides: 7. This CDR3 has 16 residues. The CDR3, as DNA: TGTGCCAGCAGTGAATTACCCCGGGACAGTAACTATGGCTACACCTTC. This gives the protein CASSELPRDSNYGYTF.

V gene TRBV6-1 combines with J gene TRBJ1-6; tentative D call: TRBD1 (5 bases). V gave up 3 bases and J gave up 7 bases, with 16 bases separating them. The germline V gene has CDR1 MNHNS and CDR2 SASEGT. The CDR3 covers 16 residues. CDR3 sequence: CASSDLQGWPNSPLHF. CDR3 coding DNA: TGTGCCAGCAGTGACCTGCAGGGTTGGCCCAATTCACCCCTCCACTTT.

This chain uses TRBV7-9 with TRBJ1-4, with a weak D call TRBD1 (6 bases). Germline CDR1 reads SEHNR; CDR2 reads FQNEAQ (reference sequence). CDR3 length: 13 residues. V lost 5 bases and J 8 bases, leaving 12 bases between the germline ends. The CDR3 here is CASSDRSREKLFF. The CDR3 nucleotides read TGTGCCAGCAGCGACAGGAGTCGGGAAAAACTGTTTTTT.

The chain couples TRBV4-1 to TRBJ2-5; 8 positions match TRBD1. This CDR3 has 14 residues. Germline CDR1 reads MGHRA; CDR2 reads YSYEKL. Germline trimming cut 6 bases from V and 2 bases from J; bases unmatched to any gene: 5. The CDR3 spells CASRAGGLQETQYF. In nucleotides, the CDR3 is TGCGCCAGCAGGGCAGGGGGCTTGCAAGAGACCCAGTACTTC.

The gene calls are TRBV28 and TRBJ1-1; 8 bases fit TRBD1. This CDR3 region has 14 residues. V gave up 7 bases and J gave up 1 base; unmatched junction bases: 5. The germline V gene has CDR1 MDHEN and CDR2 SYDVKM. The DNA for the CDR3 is TGTGCCAGCACCCAAGGGACAGGGAACACTGAAGCTTTCTTT. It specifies CASTQGTGNTEAFF.